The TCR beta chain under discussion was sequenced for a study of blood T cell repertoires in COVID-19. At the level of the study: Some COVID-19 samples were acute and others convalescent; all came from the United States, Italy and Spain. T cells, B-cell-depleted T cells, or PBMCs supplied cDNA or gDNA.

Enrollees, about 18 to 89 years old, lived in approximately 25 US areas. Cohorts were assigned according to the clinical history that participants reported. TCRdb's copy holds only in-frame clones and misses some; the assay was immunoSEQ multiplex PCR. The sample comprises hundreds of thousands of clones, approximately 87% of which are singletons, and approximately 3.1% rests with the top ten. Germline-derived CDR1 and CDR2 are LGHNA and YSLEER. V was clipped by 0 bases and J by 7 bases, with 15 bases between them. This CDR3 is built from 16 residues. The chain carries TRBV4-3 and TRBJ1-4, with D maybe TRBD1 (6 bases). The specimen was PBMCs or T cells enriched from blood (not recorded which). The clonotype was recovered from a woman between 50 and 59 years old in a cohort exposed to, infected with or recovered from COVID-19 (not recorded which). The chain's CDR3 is CASSQDLAGASEKLFF. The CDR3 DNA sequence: TGCGCCAGCAGCCAAGATCTGGCAGGGGCGAGTGAAAAACTGTTTTTT.